Below are 25 T cell receptor beta chains sequenced from a single sample in a study of regulatory T cells in long-lasting Graves disease. Time point: newly diagnosed GD, antithyroid drugs for less than 3 months. From RNA extracted from PBMCs, the TCR library was made. Relying on iRepertoire HTBI primers and Arm-PCR of CDR3 regions, the team built TCR beta libraries. MiXCR, run by TCRdb on the multiplex PCR reads, gives a single entry per CDR3 protein. The sample has hundreds of thousands of distinct CDR3 sequences; 16% are singletons. These records were also assigned to another study, of T cells in Graves' hyperthyroidism and ophthalmopathy.

Sequenced here: peripheral blood mononuclear cells (PBMCs), sampled at new diagnosis, from a patient treated with antithyroid drugs. These TCRs come from a man aged 40-50 years with Graves disease.

This clonotype has ten or more counts. This chain links TRBV5-1 with TRBJ2-3, with D possibly being TRBD2 (5 bases). CDR3 length equals 14 residues. Looked up from germline, CDR1 is SGHRS and CDR2 is YFSETQ. V was trimmed by 1 base and J by 3 bases, leaving 9 bases between them. The CDR3: CASSLNLATDTQYF. The CDR3, as DNA: TGCGCCAGCAGCTTGAACCTAGCTACAGATACGCAGTATTTT. Full variable domain (missing parts from reference TRBV5-1 and TRBJ2-3): KAGVTQTPRYLIKTRGQQVTLSCSPISGHRSVSWYQQTPGQGLQFLFEYFSETQRNKGNFPGRFSGRQFSNSRSEMNVSTLELGDSALYLCASSLNLATDTQYFGPGTRLTVL.

Points on this clonotype: This likely stems from a read error, as it lies one base from a far larger clone. The genes are TRBV7-9 and TRBJ2-3; 7 bases align to TRBD1. J was trimmed by 14 bases and V by 1 base; bases with no gene match: 12. This CDR3 is built from 14 residues. Per the germline V gene, CDR1 is SEHNR and CDR2 is FQNEAQ (reference sequence). As DNA, the CDR3 is TGTGCCAGCAGCTTAGGACAGGGTGGAGAAAAACTGTATTTT. Its protein product is CASSLGQGGEKLYF.

This clonotype was observed at least ten times. This chain joins TRBV13 and TRBJ1-4; TRBD1 aligns across 7 bases. Germline loops: CDR1 PRHDT, CDR2 FYEKMQ (reference sequence). CDR3 size: 16 residues. The J segment lost 4 bases and the V segment lost 5 bases, leaving 10 bases of the junction unmatched. In DNA form, the CDR3 reads TGTGCCAGCAGCCAACGAAGACAGGGAAGTAATGAAAAACTGTTTTTT. It translates to CASSQRRQGSNEKLFF. Variable domain in full (rest from reference TRBV13 and TRBJ1-4): AAGVIQSPRHLIKEKRETATLKCYPIPRHDTVYWYQQGPGQDPQFLISFYEKMQSDKGSIPDRFSAQQFSDYHSELNMSSLELGDSALYFCASSQRRQGSNEKLFFGSGTQLSVL.

This clonotype was recorded many times. The CDR3, as DNA: TGTGCCACCGAAAATTCAGGAGGGAACATTCAGTACTTC. Its protein product is CATENSGGNIQYF. V and J are TRBV24-1 and TRBJ2-4; tentatively, D is TRBD2 (6 bases). The CDR3 is 13 amino acids. V lost 9 bases and J lost 7, with 15 bases in between. Germline CDR1 and CDR2: KGHDR and SFDVKD.

Ten or more counts support this clonotype. J is TRBJ2-2 and V is TRBV28; the match to TRBD2 covers 7 bases. The V and J ends lost 2 bases and 1 base, in that order; junction bases with no gene match: 7. CDR1 is MDHEN, CDR2 SYDVKM, per germline. This CDR3 is 17 amino acids long. The DNA for the CDR3 is TGTGCCAGCAGTTTAGGGGAGGCGGGGGTGAACACCGGGGAGCTGTTTTTT. This gives the protein CASSLGEAGVNTGELFF.

This clonotype was counted at least ten times. J is TRBJ1-2 and V is TRBV10-3; a possible D gene is TRBD1 (6 bases). The germline V gene has CDR1 ENHRY and CDR2 SYGVKD. The V end was cut by 4 bases, the J end by 4 bases, with 10 bases between. The CDR3 contains 13 residues. The CDR3 spells CAISAGASYGYTF. DNA for the CDR3: TGTGCCATCAGTGCAGGGGCCTCCTATGGCTACACCTTC.

The J gene is TRBJ1-5, the V gene TRBV4-1; weak D call: TRBD1 (6 bases). The V end was cut by 4 bases, the J end by 3 bases, with 31 bases between. Germline V gene sequence: CDR1 MGHRA, CDR2 YSYEKL. CDR3 length equals 21 residues. The CDR3 bases are TGCGCCAGCAGCCTCTCGAAAAGACAAGGGGGGGGAAGTATTACCAATCAGCCCCAGCATTTT. Amino acids: CASSLSKRQGGGSITNQPQHF.

This clonotype was found many times. The CDR3 coding sequence is TGCGCCACCAAGTCCAACAGGGGGCAGATTTATGGCTACACCTTC. Translated, it gives CATKSNRGQIYGYTF. This chain uses TRBV10-1 with TRBJ1-2, with 9 bases lining up with TRBD1. J gave up 5 bases and V 10 bases, and 14 bases lay outside the gene matches. CDR1 and CDR2 (germline): WNHNN, SYGVQD (reference sequence). This CDR3 region has 15 residues.

The chain combines TRBV9 with TRBJ2-5, with a weak D call TRBD2 (8 bases). CDR1 and CDR2 from the germline V gene are SGDLS and YYNGEE. Deletions cut 3 bases from V and 1 base from J, with 13 bases between. This CDR3 has 15 residues. CDR3 in amino acids: CASSAGGTAQETQYF. DNA for the CDR3: TGTGCCAGCAGCGCGGGAGGGACAGCCCAAGAGACCCAGTACTTC. Combining the CDR3 with reference TRBV9 and TRBJ2-5 gives the whole variable domain DSGVTQTPKHLITATGQRVTLRCSPRSGDLSVYWYQQSLDQGLQFLIQYYNGEERAKGNILERFSAQQFPDLHSELNLSSLELGDSALYFCASSAGGTAQETQYFGPGTRLLVL.

This clonotype has a count of ten or more. This chain joins TRBV2 and TRBJ2-2; a possible D gene is TRBD1 (6 bases). The CDR3 is 13 residues long. Germline V gives CDR1 SNHLY, CDR2 FYNNEI. V dropped 2 bases and J dropped 6 bases, with 7 bases sitting between them. CDR3 loop: CASSENRAGELFF. Here the CDR3 DNA reads TGTGCCAGCAGTGAAAACAGGGCCGGGGAGCTGTTTTTT.

This rearrangement joins TRBV28 to TRBJ2-7, with unresolved D. This CDR3 contains 11 residues. Trimming removed 5 bases from V and 6 bases from J, with 8 bases in between. Germline CDR1 reads MDHEN; CDR2 reads SYDVKM. CDR3: CASSPSLEQYF. CDR3 bases: TGTGCCAGCAGTCCCTCTCTCGAGCAGTACTTC.

This clonotype was observed many times. The chain combines TRBV6-1 with TRBJ2-7; the D gene is possibly TRBD2 (6 bases). V was trimmed by 4 bases and J by 1 base, leaving 11 bases between them. The CDR3 consists of 14 residues. Germline CDR1 reads MNHNS; CDR2 reads SASEGT. CDR3 amino acids: CASSAGDPSYEQYF. The DNA for the CDR3 is TGTGCCAGCAGTGCGGGGGACCCATCCTACGAGCAGTACTTC.

This clonotype was recorded many times. The chain combines TRBV29-1 with TRBJ2-7; D is ambiguous. CDR3 size: 13 residues. CDR1 and CDR2 (germline): SQVTM, ANQGSEA. Trimming took 0 bases from V and 3 from J, leaving 9 bases between them. In DNA, the CDR3 is TGCAGCGTTGAAGATTATACGGGCTACGAGCAGTACTTC. It codes for CSVEDYTGYEQYF.

In the case of this clonotype: This could be a read error, since a much larger clone is one nucleotide away. This chain links TRBV7-2 with TRBJ2-7; D is possibly TRBD2 (6 bases). Germline V CDR1 and CDR2: SGHTA, FQGNSA. CDR3 length: 15 amino acids. CDR3 amino acids: CANSLGGGASYEQYF. The CDR3 coding sequence is TGTGCCAACAGCTTAGGAGGCGGGGCCTCCTACGAGCAGTACTTC.

The rearrangement links TRBV20-1 to TRBJ2-3; 10 bases fit TRBD2. V lost 5 bases and J lost 0; bases outside the gene matches: 8. The CDR3 runs 16 residues. Germline-derived CDR1 and CDR2 are DFQATT and SNEGSKA (reference sequence). The DNA for the CDR3 is TGCAGTGCTCCGGACCCTAGCGGGGGAAGCACAGATACGCAGTATTTT. Protein: CSAPDPSGGSTDTQYF.

A remark on this clonotype: Germline is not matched at one junction end, which may reflect a read error. The genes are TRBV19 and TRBJ2-3, with 12 bases identical to TRBD2. The CDR3 loop spans 13 amino acids. From germline, CDR1 is LNHDA and CDR2 SQIVND (reference sequence). The CDR3 DNA reads TGTGCCAGTAAAGGACTAGCGGGGCCCGGAGGACCTTTT. Protein sequence: CASKGLAGPGGPF.

This chain joins TRBV20-1 and TRBJ2-5; D might be TRBD2 (6 bases). The germline V and J ends were trimmed by 5 bases and 5 bases, with 18 bases remaining between them. The CDR3 has 14 amino acids. Germline-derived CDR1 and CDR2 are DFQATT and SNEGSKA (reference sequence). The CDR3 nucleotides read TGCAGTGCTGGACTTGGGGGGAGTGGGGAGACCCAGTACTTC. As protein: CSAGLGGSGETQYF.

V usage is TRBV19 and J usage is TRBJ1-3; 7 bases align to TRBD1. CDR3 length: 14 amino acids. Germline assignment: CDR1 LNHDA and CDR2 SQIVND (reference sequence). V was clipped by 6 bases and J by 4 bases; unmatched bases: 6. The CDR3 here is CASRLQGSGNTIYF. CDR3 in DNA: TGTGCCAGTAGGCTACAGGGGTCGGGAAACACCATATATTTT.

This clonotype was seen ten or more times. The V gene is TRBV18, the J gene TRBJ2-7, with TRBD1 matching 9 bases. Trimming removed 1 base from V and 0 bases from J; junction bases left unmatched: 4. Germline V gene data show CDR1 as KGHSH and CDR2 as LQKENI. CDR3 length: 16 amino acids. The CDR3 DNA is TGTGCCAGCTCACCACTAGGGACAGGGTCCTCCTACGAGCAGTACTTC. It specifies CASSPLGTGSSYEQYF.

The table lists this clonotype with many counts. This chain uses TRBV3-1 with TRBJ2-1, with D possibly matching TRBD1 (6 bases). Trimming took off 1 base at V and 6 bases at J, with 7 bases between the two ends. This CDR3 has 13 amino acids. Germline-derived CDR1 and CDR2 are LGHDT and YNNKEL (reference sequence). The CDR3 loop reads CASSQGTVNEQFF. In DNA, the CDR3 is TGTGCCAGCAGCCAAGGGACAGTCAATGAGCAGTTCTTC.

This clonotype was observed many times. Here the CDR3 reads CASSLAGRETGELFF. CDR3 sequence (DNA): TGTGCCAGCAGTTTAGCGGGCAGGGAAACCGGGGAGCTGTTTTTT. V gene TRBV28 combines with J gene TRBJ2-2, with D perhaps matching TRBD1 or TRBD2 (5 bases each). CDR3 length: 15 amino acids. V was shortened by 2 bases and J by 5 bases, with 12 bases between the two germline ends. Germline V gene sequence: CDR1 MDHEN, CDR2 SYDVKM.

The sample holds many counts of this clonotype. The DNA of the CDR3 is TGTGCCAGCAGCCCTGGGACAGGGCGCACAGATACGCAGTATTTT. This encodes CASSPGTGRTDTQYF. J is TRBJ2-3 and V is TRBV5-4; 9 bases are shared with TRBD1. Germline loops: CDR1 SGHNT, CDR2 YYREEE (reference sequence). The CDR3 spans 15 residues. Unmatched junction bases numbered 4, after V lost 4 bases and J lost 1 base.

This clonotype was seen a few times. DNA of the CDR3: TGTGCCAGCAGCCTTAGGAGGAGTCCTACGGAGCAGTACTTC. This encodes CASSLRRSPTEQYF. The chain joins TRBV5-4 to TRBJ2-7, with TRBD2 as a possible D gene (5 bases). The CDR3 consists of 14 residues. Per germline, CDR1 SGHNT and CDR2 YYREEE (reference sequence). V was trimmed by 4 bases and J by 7 bases, leaving 18 bases between them.

This clonotype was seen repeatedly, ten times or more. The V call is TRBV12-5, the J call TRBJ2-7, with D maybe TRBD2 (5 bases). The CDR3 is made up of 12 amino acids. Trimming took 1 base from V and 6 from J, leaving 7 bases between them. Germline loops: CDR1 LGHNT, CDR2 FRNRAP. The CDR3 is CASGLAGGEQYF. CDR3 DNA: TGTGCTAGTGGTTTGGCAGGAGGCGAGCAGTACTTC.

This clonotype was seen repeatedly, ten times or more. The chain is built from TRBV5-1 and TRBJ2-7; 8 bases align to TRBD2. CDR3 length: 15 amino acids. Losses at the gene ends were 4 bases for V and 0 bases for J; bases not matched to a gene: 6. Germline V CDR1 and CDR2: SGHRS, YFSETQ. CDR3 coding DNA: TGCGCCAGCAGCCCTTTAGCGGGGAGCTCCTACGAGCAGTACTTC. This translates into CASSPLAGSSYEQYF.